The 27 T cell receptor beta chains presented below share a single source sample, sequenced in a study of blood T cell repertoires in COVID-19. The table came from immunoSEQ multiplex PCR; TCRdb's copy has only in-frame clones and leaves some out. The table has about 190,000 clones, about nine tenths seen once; the top ten hold approximately 6.7%. Input material: peripheral blood. Receptor source: a man aged 40-50 years with acute or convalescent COVID-19.

V is TRBV7-9 and J is TRBJ1-4, with D perhaps matching TRBD1 (6 bases). The ends were cut back, 5 bases at V and 10 bases at J, with 17 bases in the middle. The germline gives CDR1 SEHNR, CDR2 FQNEAQ (reference sequence). The CDR3 has 14 residues. CDR3 DNA: TGTGCCAGCAGCCGGGGGGCGGATAATAGAAAACTGTTTTTT. It encodes CASSRGADNRKLFF.

V is TRBV30 and J is TRBJ2-7; TRBD1 matches 7 bases. This CDR3 contains 15 residues. The ends lost 3 bases at V and 3 bases at J; junction bases unmatched: 11. Germline CDR1 and CDR2: GTSNPN and SVGIG (reference sequence). The DNA for the CDR3 is TGTGCCTGGAGCCCCTTAGGGACAGCGGTCTACGAGCAGTACTTC. Protein product: CAWSPLGTAVYEQYF.

This chain connects TRBV10-3 to TRBJ2-1; 10 bases agree with TRBD2. CDR3 length equals 17 residues. CDR1 and CDR2 (germline): ENHRY, SYGVKD. The V segment lost 2 bases and the J segment 7 bases; nucleotides outside the gene matches: 11. CDR3: CAISEAQAGGPGNEQFF. As DNA, the CDR3 is TGTGCCATCAGTGAGGCCCAAGCGGGGGGGCCGGGGAATGAGCAGTTCTTC.

The rearrangement uses TRBV5-5 and TRBJ1-1, with D possibly being TRBD1 (5 bases). Germline V CDR1 and CDR2: SGHKS, YYEKEE (reference sequence). The V gene lost 4 bases and the J gene lost 2 bases, with 12 bases spanning the gap. The CDR3 sequence is 14 residues long. Written as DNA, the CDR3 is TGTGCCAGCAGCCGGTCCCAGGGAAACACTGAAGCTTTCTTT. Residues: CASSRSQGNTEAFF. Looking up the rest from reference TRBV5-5 and TRBJ1-1 gives the full variable domain: DAGVTQSPTHLIKTRGQQVTLRCSPISGHKSVSWYQQVLGQGPQFIFQYYEKEERGRGNFPDRFSARQFPNYSSELNVNALLLGDSALYLCASSRSQGNTEAFFGQGTRLTVV.

This clone was counted a single time. V usage is TRBV5-6 and J usage is TRBJ2-7; possibly TRBD1 for D (5 bases). The CDR3 has 16 residues. Germline V gene lookup returns CDR1 SGHDT and CDR2 YYEEEE. V was shortened by 4 bases and J by 1 base, with 18 bases between the two germline ends. The CDR3 DNA is TGTGCCAGCAGCGAGAGACAGCTATATGGTTCCTACGAGCAGTACTTC. This encodes CASSERQLYGSYEQYF.

The chain links TRBV9 to TRBJ1-2; possible D gene TRBD1, 5 bases. The CDR3 length is 14 residues. The germline V gene encodes CDR1 SGDLS and CDR2 YYNGEE. Trimming stripped 2 bases from V and 2 bases from J, with 10 bases between. For the CDR3, the DNA is TGTGCCAGCAGCGTCGGCCAGGGAAACTATGGCTACACCTTC. Amino acid sequence: CASSVGQGNYGYTF.

V usage is TRBV14 and J usage is TRBJ1-6; D is uncertain. The CDR3 runs 13 residues. V was shortened by 0 bases and J by 7 bases, with 4 bases between the two germline ends. From germline, CDR1 is SGHDN and CDR2 FVKESK. The DNA of the CDR3 is TGTGCCAGCAGCCAAGACAGGAATTCACCCCTCCACTTT. Translated, it gives CASSQDRNSPLHF.

This sequence joins TRBV28 and TRBJ2-7; 9 positions agree with TRBD1. V lost 4 bases, J lost 5 bases, and 3 bases stayed unmatched. CDR3 length: 13 amino acids. The V gene's germline CDR1 is MDHEN and CDR2 SYDVKM. CDR3 bases: TGTGCCAGCAGTTCGGGGGACAGGGACGAGCAGTACTTC. This translates into CASSSGDRDEQYF.

V usage is TRBV12-3 or TRBV12-4 and J usage is TRBJ2-7, with D possibly TRBD1 on 7 matching bases. The CDR3 consists of 13 residues. Trimming took 8 bases from V and 0 from J, leaving 11 bases between them. The CDR3 is CASAGGISYEQYF. CDR3 bases: TGTGCCAGCGCAGGGGGGATCTCCTACGAGCAGTACTTC.

This chain joins TRBV28 and TRBJ2-7; 11 nucleotides align to TRBD2. This CDR3 is 15 amino acids long. J was trimmed by 4 bases and V by 3 bases; bases with no gene match: 5. CDR1 is MDHEN, CDR2 SYDVKM, per germline. In nucleotides, the CDR3 is TGTGCCAGCAGTTTTGTAGCGGGGGGGCGTTACGAGCAGTACTTC. Translated: CASSFVAGGRYEQYF.

The chain couples TRBV30 to TRBJ2-2; no clear D gene. Trimming removed 5 bases from V and 4 bases from J, with 11 bases in between. Germline V gives CDR1 GTSNPN, CDR2 SVGIG (reference sequence). This CDR3 comprises 13 residues. The CDR3 DNA reads as TGTGCCTGGGCCAGTCAGTTCACCGGGGAGCTGTTTTTT. Its translation is CAWASQFTGELFF.

This clone was detected only a few times. The chain has TRBV5-6 and TRBJ2-7; D remains unclear. V gave up 4 bases and J gave up 3 bases, with 5 bases separating them. Germline assignment: CDR1 SGHDT and CDR2 YYEEEE. The CDR3 totals 11 residues. CDR3 DNA sequence: TGTGCCAGCAGCACAGACTACGAGCAGTACTTC. It encodes CASSTDYEQYF.

The chain is built from TRBV7-9 and TRBJ2-3; D ambiguous. The germline V and J ends were trimmed by 10 bases and 2 bases, with 13 bases remaining between them. Looked up from germline, CDR1 is SEHNR and CDR2 is FQNEAQ (reference sequence). The CDR3 spans 13 residues. In DNA, the CDR3 is TGTGCCACGAAAGGCAGGATCACAGATACGCAGTATTTT. It codes for CATKGRITDTQYF.

This clone has more than one count but fewer than ten. The rearrangement links TRBV6-5 to TRBJ2-7, with 8 bases that match TRBD2. From germline, CDR1 is MNHEY and CDR2 SVGAGI. The CDR3 covers 15 residues. The trim removed 5 bases at V and 2 bases at J, leaving 8 bases unmatched. Written as DNA, the CDR3 is TGTGCCAGCAGTACCCAATCTAGCGGGCCCTACGAGCAGTACTTC. It encodes CASSTQSSGPYEQYF.

The rearrangement joins TRBV27 to TRBJ2-5; weak D call: TRBD1 (6 bases). Trimming cost V 1 base and J 6 bases, with 15 bases left between them. CDR3 size: 15 residues. Germline V gene sequence: CDR1 MNHEY, CDR2 SMNVEV (reference sequence). CDR3 in amino acids: CASSLYGRGAQTQYF. The CDR3 DNA reads as TGTGCCAGCAGTTTATATGGCAGGGGAGCGCAGACCCAGTACTTC.

V is TRBV7-6 and J is TRBJ2-3; 7 bases are shared with TRBD1. The CDR3 loop spans 15 amino acids. Germline lookup yields CDR1 SGHVS and CDR2 FNYEAQ. J was trimmed by 9 bases and V by 1 base; bases with no gene match: 10. The CDR3 protein is CASSLGGQLLVTQYF. CDR3 sequence (DNA): TGTGCCAGCAGCTTAGGGGGACAGCTGTTGGTAACGCAGTATTTT. Variable domain in full (rest from reference TRBV7-6 and TRBJ2-3): GAGVSQSPRYKVTKRGQDVALRCDPISGHVSLYWYRQALGQGPEFLTYFNYEAQQDKSGLPNDRFSAERPEGSISTLTIQRTEQRDSAMYRCASSLGGQLLVTQYFGPGTRLTVL.

A few counts support this clone. The chain recombines TRBV6-5 with TRBJ1-5; perhaps TRBD1 as D (5 bases). The CDR3 is 14 amino acids. Trimming took off 0 bases at V and 6 bases at J, with 9 bases between the two ends. In germline, CDR1 is MNHEY, CDR2 SVGAGI. CDR3 in DNA: TGTGCCAGCAGTTACTCGGCAGGGTTTCAGCCCCAGCATTTT. The encoded protein is CASSYSAGFQPQHF.

The chain recombines TRBV6-2 or TRBV6-3 with TRBJ1-5; weak D call: TRBD1 (6 bases). Germline V gene lookup returns CDR1 MNHEY and CDR2 SVGEGT. V lost 4 bases, J lost 6 bases, and 10 bases lay in between. The CDR3 extends over 13 amino acids. The CDR3 protein is CASSFGGLQPQHF. CDR3 nucleotides: TGTGCCAGCAGTTTTGGGGGCCTTCAGCCCCAGCATTTT.

The chain has TRBV5-1 and TRBJ2-1, with TRBD2 matching 9 bases. The length of the CDR3 is 17 residues. Trimming cost V 1 base and J 6 bases; bases outside gene matches: 11. Germline-derived CDR1 and CDR2 are SGHRS and YFSETQ. CDR3 loop: CASSLIFAGGPGNEQFF. The CDR3 coding sequence is TGCGCCAGCAGCTTGATTTTTGCGGGGGGGCCTGGCAATGAGCAGTTCTTC.

This clone was seen only once. This chain's CDR3 is CASPDSGLAGQETQYF. For the CDR3, the DNA is TGTGCCAGCCCTGATTCCGGACTAGCGGGTCAAGAGACCCAGTACTTC. The gene calls are TRBV2 and TRBJ2-5; 11 nucleotides align to TRBD2. Germline CDR1 and CDR2: SNHLY and FYNNEI. The CDR3 is made up of 16 amino acids. V gave up 8 bases and J gave up 2 bases; unmatched junction bases: 10.

The chain carries TRBV4-1 and TRBJ1-5; 10 nucleotides match TRBD1. CDR1 and CDR2 from the germline V gene are MGHRA and YSYEKL. This CDR3 is built from 16 residues. V gave up 0 bases and J gave up 7 bases; unmatched junction bases: 6. CDR3 coding DNA: TGCGCCAGCAGCCAAGATGGGACAGGGGAGGCACAGCCCCAGCATTTT. This codes for CASSQDGTGEAQPQHF.

This clone has more than one count but fewer than ten. The genes are TRBV27 and TRBJ1-5, with D possibly being TRBD1 (6 bases). The length of the CDR3 is 13 residues. V lost 6 bases to trimming and J lost 3 bases, with 9 bases between them. Germline V gene lookup returns CDR1 MNHEY and CDR2 SMNVEV (reference sequence). The CDR3 is CASRQGNNQPQHF. The CDR3 nucleotides are TGTGCCAGCAGACAGGGCAACAATCAGCCCCAGCATTTT.

This clone showed up just once. The chain is built from TRBV19 and TRBJ2-3; TRBD2 is a possible D gene (6 bases). The germline gives CDR1 LNHDA, CDR2 SQIVND (reference sequence). The V end was cut by 7 bases, the J end by 2 bases, with 19 bases between. This CDR3 region has 16 residues. CDR3 DNA: TGTGCCAGTACCCTCAGCGGGCAGACGTCCACAGATACGCAGTATTTT. Its translation: CASTLSGQTSTDTQYF.

This clone was counted between two and nine times. This chain connects TRBV19 to TRBJ2-2; a weak D match, TRBD1 (5 bases). This CDR3 contains 13 residues. Germline V lookup: CDR1 LNHDA, CDR2 SQIVND (reference sequence). CDR3 residues: CACWGSSTGELFF. The CDR3 nucleotides read TGTGCTTGTTGGGGCAGCTCCACCGGGGAGCTGTTTTTT.

This clone appeared once. The chain couples TRBV24-1 to TRBJ2-3; 10 nucleotides line up with TRBD2. The junction had 7 bases not matched to a gene; V was cut back by 2 bases and J by 3 bases. CDR1 KGHDR and CDR2 SFDVKD come from the germline V gene. This CDR3 region has 17 residues. The CDR3 bases are TGTGCCACCAGTGATTCCAGCGGGGGGGCCAGGACAGATACGCAGTATTTT. The encoded protein is CATSDSSGGARTDTQYF.

This chain joins TRBV6-4 and TRBJ1-5; D ambiguous. This CDR3 comprises 16 residues. Trimming took 0 bases from V and 0 from J, leaving 9 bases between them. Germline V gives CDR1 MRHNA, CDR2 SNTAGT. DNA of the CDR3: TGTGCCAGCAGTGACTCTCGGGGTTATAGCAATCAGCCCCAGCATTTT. It yields the protein CASSDSRGYSNQPQHF.

V and J are TRBV9 and TRBJ2-7; 9 bases align to TRBD1. In germline, CDR1 is SGDLS, CDR2 YYNGEE. This CDR3 contains 16 residues. The V segment lost 2 bases and the J segment 4 bases; nucleotides outside the gene matches: 10. The CDR3 DNA is TGTGCCAGCAGCGTGGCTCCGGGACAGGGTGTGTACGAGCAGTACTTC. It specifies CASSVAPGQGVYEQYF.